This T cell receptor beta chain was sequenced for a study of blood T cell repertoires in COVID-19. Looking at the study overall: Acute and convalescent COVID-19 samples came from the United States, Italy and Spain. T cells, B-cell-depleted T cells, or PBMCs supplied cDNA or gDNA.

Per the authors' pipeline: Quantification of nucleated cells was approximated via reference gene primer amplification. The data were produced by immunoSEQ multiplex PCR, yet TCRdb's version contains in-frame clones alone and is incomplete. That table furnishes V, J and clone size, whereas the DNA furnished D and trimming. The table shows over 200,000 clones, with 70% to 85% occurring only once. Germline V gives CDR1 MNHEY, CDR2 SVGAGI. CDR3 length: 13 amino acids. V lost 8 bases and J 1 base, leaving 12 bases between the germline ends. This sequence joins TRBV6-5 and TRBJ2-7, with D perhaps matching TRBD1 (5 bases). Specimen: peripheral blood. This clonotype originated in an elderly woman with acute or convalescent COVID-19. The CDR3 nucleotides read TGTGCCAGCGCCCCTCAGGGTTCCTACGAGCAGTACTTC. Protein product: CASAPQGSYEQYF.